The 14 T cell receptor beta chains reported below all come from one sample, sequenced in a study of shared clonotypes between healthy human individuals. Only in-frame clones appear in the TCRdb table, and some are missing; sequencing was by immunoSEQ multiplex PCR. Of under 300,000 clones in the sample, 60% to 80% were seen once. The sample comprised memory CD4+ T cells sorted from blood. The subset was: CD45RA-negative fraction. Every receptor here comes from a man aged 25 to 40 in good health.

V gene TRBV18 combines with J gene TRBJ2-1; D is unresolved. This CDR3 is built from 13 residues. Trimming took off 3 bases at V and 9 bases at J, with 12 bases between the two ends. Germline CDR1 and CDR2: KGHSH and LQKENI. The CDR3, as DNA: TGTGCCAGCTCACCGACCAGATCCGTTGAGCAGTTCTTC. Translating gives CASSPTRSVEQFF.

This clone appeared a few times. The CDR3 region has the DNA TGTGCCAGCCTTCGGACTAGCGGCTCCTACGAGCAGTACTTC. This encodes CASLRTSGSYEQYF. The chain uses TRBV28 and TRBJ2-7, with TRBD2 identical over 10 bases. Germline loops: CDR1 MDHEN, CDR2 SYDVKM. V dropped 8 bases and J dropped 0; count of bases not matched to a gene: 4. The CDR3 extends over 14 amino acids.

The chain recombines TRBV5-1 with TRBJ2-1; 9 bases align to TRBD1. CDR3 length equals 14 residues. After removal of 4 bases from V and 10 bases from J, the junction contained 9 bases not matched to a gene. The germline V gene encodes CDR1 SGHRS and CDR2 YFSETQ. The CDR3 reads CASSRNRGLEEQFF. The CDR3 DNA reads TGCGCCAGCAGCAGAAACAGGGGGCTGGAGGAGCAGTTCTTC. Using reference TRBV5-1 and TRBJ2-1 for the parts outside the CDR3, the full variable domain is KAGVTQTPRYLIKTRGQQVTLSCSPISGHRSVSWYQQTPGQGLQFLFEYFSETQRNKGNFPGRFSGRQFSNSRSEMNVSTLELGDSALYLCASSRNRGLEEQFFGPGTRLTVL.

The chain uses TRBV19 and TRBJ2-7; 7 bases agree with TRBD1. Per germline, CDR1 LNHDA and CDR2 SQIVND (reference sequence). This CDR3 contains 16 residues. The ends lost 1 base at V and 1 base at J; junction bases unmatched: 7. As DNA, the CDR3 is TGTGCCAGTAGTATAGGGGACAGCCGAAATTCCTACGAGCAGTACTTC. It specifies CASSIGDSRNSYEQYF.

The rearrangement links TRBV28 to TRBJ1-3; a weak D match, TRBD1 (6 bases). The CDR3 sequence is 15 residues long. CDR1 MDHEN and CDR2 SYDVKM come from the germline V gene. V was trimmed by 4 bases and J by 4 bases, leaving 14 bases between them. The CDR3 is CASSSPGTTGNTIYF. The CDR3 bases are TGTGCCAGCAGTTCCCCCGGGACAACGGGAAACACCATATATTTT.

This clone was counted only a few times. This chain links TRBV27 with TRBJ2-5; a weak D match, TRBD2 (6 bases). Germline-derived CDR1 and CDR2 are MNHEY and SMNVEV (reference sequence). The CDR3 is made up of 15 amino acids. Trimming stripped 6 bases from V and 4 bases from J, with 18 bases between. The chain's CDR3 is CASSPTGRGVETQYF. CDR3 in DNA: TGTGCCAGCAGCCCTACGGGGCGGGGAGTAGAGACCCAGTACTTC.

This chain links TRBV7-8 with TRBJ2-2; TRBD2 agrees at 8 bases. This CDR3 has 14 amino acids. Germline lookup yields CDR1 SGHVS and CDR2 FQNEAQ. J gave up 6 bases and V 7 bases, and 7 bases lay outside the gene matches. This chain's CDR3 is CASMWAGGSGELFF. CDR3 DNA sequence: TGTGCCAGCATGTGGGCGGGAGGATCCGGGGAGCTGTTTTTT.

The V gene is TRBV5-1, the J gene TRBJ2-7, with 7 bases that match TRBD2. J was trimmed by 0 bases and V by 3 bases; bases with no gene match: 3. CDR3 length equals 14 residues. The germline CDR1 and CDR2 sequences are SGHRS and YFSETQ. The CDR3 bases are TGCGCCAGCAGCTGGGCTAGCGGCTCCTACGAGCAGTACTTC. Its protein product is CASSWASGSYEQYF. Filled out from reference TRBV5-1 and TRBJ2-7, the complete variable domain reads KAGVTQTPRYLIKTRGQQVTLSCSPISGHRSVSWYQQTPGQGLQFLFEYFSETQRNKGNFPGRFSGRQFSNSRSEMNVSTLELGDSALYLCASSWASGSYEQYFGPGTRLTVT.

The rearrangement uses TRBV5-4 and TRBJ1-2, with D possibly being TRBD1 (6 bases). The CDR3 has 15 residues. The V end was cut by 4 bases, the J end by 5 bases, with 18 bases between. CDR1 SGHNT and CDR2 YYREEE come from the germline V gene (reference sequence). The CDR3 loop reads CASSEGQPKGYGYTF. The CDR3 DNA sequence: TGTGCCAGCAGCGAGGGACAACCAAAGGGGTATGGCTACACCTTC.

The V call is TRBV2, the J call TRBJ2-7, with a tentative D call TRBD1 (5 bases). CDR3 length: 15 residues. Germline V gene sequence: CDR1 SNHLY, CDR2 FYNNEI. Between the trimmed V and J ends, which lost 6 bases and 0 bases, there was a span of 15 bases. The chain's CDR3 is CASSAVVGDSYEQYF. CDR3 nucleotide sequence: TGTGCCAGCAGCGCCGTAGTAGGGGACTCCTACGAGCAGTACTTC.

In its sample, this clone was seen a few times. V gene TRBV7-9 combines with J gene TRBJ2-1; D remains ambiguous. Germline values: CDR1 SEHNR, CDR2 FQNEAQ (reference sequence). There are 15 residues in the CDR3. With 4 bases removed from V and 9 bases from J, the gap between germline ends came to 19 bases. The CDR3 DNA sequence: TGTGCCAGCAGCTGGATCAGGCCTGAAATTAGTGAGCAGTTCTTC. It encodes CASSWIRPEISEQFF.

The chain combines TRBV13 with TRBJ2-1; no clear D gene. Trimming stripped 3 bases from V and 3 bases from J, with 9 bases between. Germline-derived CDR1 and CDR2 are PRHDT and FYEKMQ (reference sequence). The CDR3 is made up of 14 amino acids. The CDR3 coding sequence is TGTGCCAGCAGCTTGCAGCGTCGCTACAATGAGCAGTTCTTC. Translated, it gives CASSLQRRYNEQFF.

This clone has a count of ten or more. Different DNA sequences within this sample yield the same CDR3. The V call is TRBV29-1, the J call TRBJ1-1; D may be TRBD1 (5 bases). This CDR3 has 15 residues. Per germline, CDR1 SQVTM and CDR2 ANQGSEA. Trimming left V 5 bases short and J 4 bases short, with 20 bases between. CDR3 residues: CSVQGAGKGATEAFF. As DNA, the CDR3 is TGCAGCGTTCAAGGGGCAGGGAAAGGGGCCACTGAAGCTTTCTTT.

This clone showed up just a few times. This chain connects TRBV10-3 to TRBJ2-7; 8 nucleotides agree with TRBD1. V was pared by 10 bases and J by 5 bases, with 7 bases of the junction left unmatched. Per the germline V gene, CDR1 is ENHRY and CDR2 is SYGVKD. This CDR3 has 12 residues. Here the CDR3 DNA reads TGTGCCACCCGAAAGGGACAGGACGAGCAGTACTTC. This codes for CATRKGQDEQYF.